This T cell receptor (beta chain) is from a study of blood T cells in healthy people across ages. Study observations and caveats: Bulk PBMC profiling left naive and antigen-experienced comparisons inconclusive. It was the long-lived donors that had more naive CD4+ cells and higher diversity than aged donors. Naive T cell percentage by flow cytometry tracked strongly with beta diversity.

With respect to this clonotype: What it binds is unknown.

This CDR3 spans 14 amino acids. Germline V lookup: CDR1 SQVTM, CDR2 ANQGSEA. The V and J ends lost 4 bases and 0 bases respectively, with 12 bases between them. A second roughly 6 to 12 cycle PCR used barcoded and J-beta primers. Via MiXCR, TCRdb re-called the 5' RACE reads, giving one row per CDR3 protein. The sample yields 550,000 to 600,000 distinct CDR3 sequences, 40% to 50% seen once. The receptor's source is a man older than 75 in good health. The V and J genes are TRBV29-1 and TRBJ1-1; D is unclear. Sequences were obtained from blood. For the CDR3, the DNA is TGCAGCGTTGGAGCGGGGATAGTGAACACTGAAGCTTTCTTT. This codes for CSVGAGIVNTEAFF.